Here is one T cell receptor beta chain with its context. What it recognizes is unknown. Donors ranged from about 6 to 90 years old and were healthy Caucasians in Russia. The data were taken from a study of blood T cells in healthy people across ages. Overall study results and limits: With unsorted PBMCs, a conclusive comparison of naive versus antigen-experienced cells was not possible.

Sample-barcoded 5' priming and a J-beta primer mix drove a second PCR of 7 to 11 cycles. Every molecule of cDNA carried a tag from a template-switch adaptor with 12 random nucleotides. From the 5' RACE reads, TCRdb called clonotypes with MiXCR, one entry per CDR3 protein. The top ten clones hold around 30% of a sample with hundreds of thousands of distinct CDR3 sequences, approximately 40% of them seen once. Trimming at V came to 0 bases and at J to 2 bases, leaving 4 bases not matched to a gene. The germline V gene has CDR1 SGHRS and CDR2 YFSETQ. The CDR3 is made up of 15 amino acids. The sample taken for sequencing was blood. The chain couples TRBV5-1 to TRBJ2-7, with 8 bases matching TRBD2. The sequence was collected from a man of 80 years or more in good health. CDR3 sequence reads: CASSLDGGAAYEQYF. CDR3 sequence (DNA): TGCGCCAGCAGCTTGGACGGGGGGGCGGCCTACGAGCAGTACTTC.